The sequence of this TCR beta chain was determined in a study of Graves' ophthalmopathy and Graves' hyperthyroidism. Germline V gene sequence: CDR1 SEHNR, CDR2 FQNEAQ (reference sequence). CDR3 length: 16 amino acids. Researchers took RNA transcripts and amplified TCR beta CDR3 regions from them. HTBI primers were employed in first-round RT-PCR, then a second-round multiplex PCR followed. MiXCR was run by TCRdb on the multiplex PCR reads, yielding one entry per CDR3 protein. Among around 1,000,000 distinct CDR3 sequences listed, about 36% were seen once. Of note for this clonotype: At one of its ends the junction is not consistent with the germline gene, which may arise from a read error.

What was sequenced was peripheral blood or thyroid tissue (not recorded which). The V call is TRBV7-9, the J call TRBJ2-5; tentatively, D is TRBD1 (5 bases). The TCR originated in an adult man with Graves' hyperthyroidism. CDR3 amino acids: CASSSTEVSFQETQYF. Here the CDR3 DNA reads TGCGCCAGCAGCTCGACAGAGGTATCCTTCCAAGAGACCCAGTACTTC.